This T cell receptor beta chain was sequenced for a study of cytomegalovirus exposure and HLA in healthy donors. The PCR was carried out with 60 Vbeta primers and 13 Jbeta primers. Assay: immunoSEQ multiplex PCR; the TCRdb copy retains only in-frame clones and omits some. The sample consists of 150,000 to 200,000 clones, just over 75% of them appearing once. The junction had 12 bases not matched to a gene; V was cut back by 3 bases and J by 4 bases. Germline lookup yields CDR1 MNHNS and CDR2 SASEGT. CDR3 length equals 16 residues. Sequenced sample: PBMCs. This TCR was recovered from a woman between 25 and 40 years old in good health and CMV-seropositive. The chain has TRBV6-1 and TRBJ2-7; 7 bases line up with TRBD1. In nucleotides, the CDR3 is TGTGCCAGCAGTGAGGGCAGGGGGTCGCTCGTATACGAGCAGTACTTC. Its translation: CASSEGRGSLVYEQYF.